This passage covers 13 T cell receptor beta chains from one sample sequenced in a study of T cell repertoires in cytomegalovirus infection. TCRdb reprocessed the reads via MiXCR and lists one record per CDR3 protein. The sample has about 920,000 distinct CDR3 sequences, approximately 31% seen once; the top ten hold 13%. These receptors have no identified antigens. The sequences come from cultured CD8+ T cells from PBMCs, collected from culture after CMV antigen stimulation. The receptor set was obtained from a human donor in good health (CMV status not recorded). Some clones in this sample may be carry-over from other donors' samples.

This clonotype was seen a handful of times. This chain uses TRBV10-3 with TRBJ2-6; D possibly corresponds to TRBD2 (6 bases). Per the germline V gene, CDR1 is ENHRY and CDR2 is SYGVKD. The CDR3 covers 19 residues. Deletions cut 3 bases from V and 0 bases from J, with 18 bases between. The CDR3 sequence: CAISEWRAEKPSGANVLTF. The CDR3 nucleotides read TGTGCCATCAGTGAATGGAGGGCGGAAAAACCCTCTGGGGCCAACGTCCTGACTTTC.

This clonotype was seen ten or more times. The DNA for the CDR3 is TGTGCCAGCAGCTCCCCCTTCTCTGGGGCCAACGTCCTGACTTTC. Its protein product is CASSSPFSGANVLTF. This rearrangement joins TRBV7-9 to TRBJ2-6; no reliable D call. Germline V gives CDR1 SEHNR, CDR2 FQNEAQ (reference sequence). The length of the CDR3 is 15 residues. Between the trimmed V and J ends, which lost 4 bases and 0 bases, there was a span of 7 bases.

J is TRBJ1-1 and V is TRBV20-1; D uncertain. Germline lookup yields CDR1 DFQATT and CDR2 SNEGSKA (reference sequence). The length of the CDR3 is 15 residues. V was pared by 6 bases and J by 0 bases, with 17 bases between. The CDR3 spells CSAVDPRTVNTEAFF. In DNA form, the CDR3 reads TGCAGTGCGGTGGACCCTAGGACCGTGAACACTGAAGCTTTCTTT.

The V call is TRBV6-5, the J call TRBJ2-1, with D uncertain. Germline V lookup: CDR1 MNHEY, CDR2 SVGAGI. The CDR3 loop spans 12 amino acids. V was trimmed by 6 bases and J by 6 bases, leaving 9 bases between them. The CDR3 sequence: CASSRPGNEQFF. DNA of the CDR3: TGTGCCAGCAGCCGACCAGGCAATGAGCAGTTCTTC.

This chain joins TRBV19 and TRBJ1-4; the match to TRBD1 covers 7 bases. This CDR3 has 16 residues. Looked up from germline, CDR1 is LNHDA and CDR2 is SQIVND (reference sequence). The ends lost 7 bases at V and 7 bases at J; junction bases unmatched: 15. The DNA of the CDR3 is TGTGCCAGTATAGGGGGCGAGAGCACTCGGCGTGAAAAACTGTTTTTT. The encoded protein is CASIGGESTRREKLFF.

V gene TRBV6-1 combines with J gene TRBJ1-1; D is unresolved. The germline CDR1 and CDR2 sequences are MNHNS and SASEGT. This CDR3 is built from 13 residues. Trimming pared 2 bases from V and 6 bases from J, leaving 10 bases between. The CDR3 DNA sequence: TGTGCCAGCAGTGAAACCCGACACCCTGAAGCTTTCTTT. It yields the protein CASSETRHPEAFF.

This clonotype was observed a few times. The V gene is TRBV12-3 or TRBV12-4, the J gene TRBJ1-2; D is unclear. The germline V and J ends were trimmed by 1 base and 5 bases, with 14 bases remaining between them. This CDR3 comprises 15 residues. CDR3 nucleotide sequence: TGTGCCAGCAGTTTAGTCCCGGCAGCCCGGTATGGCTACACCTTC. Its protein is CASSLVPAARYGYTF.

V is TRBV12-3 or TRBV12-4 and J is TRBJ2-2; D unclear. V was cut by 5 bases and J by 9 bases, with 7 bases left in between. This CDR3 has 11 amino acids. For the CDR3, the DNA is TGTGCCAGCAGTCTGGCTCGGGAGCTGTTTTTT. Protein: CASSLARELFF.

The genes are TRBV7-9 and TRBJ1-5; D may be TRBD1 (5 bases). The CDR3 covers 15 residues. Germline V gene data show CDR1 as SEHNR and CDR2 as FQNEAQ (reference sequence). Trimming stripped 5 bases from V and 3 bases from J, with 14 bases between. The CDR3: CASSPMGDVNQPQHF. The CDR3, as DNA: TGTGCCAGCAGCCCTATGGGGGATGTCAATCAGCCCCAGCATTTT.

CDR3 in amino acids: CASSYGRDRVWDEQFF. CDR3 bases: TGTGCCAGCAGTTACGGTAGGGACAGGGTCTGGGATGAGCAGTTCTTC. The rearrangement joins TRBV6-2 or TRBV6-3 to TRBJ2-1, with TRBD1 identical over 9 bases. In germline, CDR1 is MNHEY, CDR2 SVGEGT. The CDR3 covers 16 residues. The V and J ends lost 2 bases and 8 bases, in that order; junction bases with no gene match: 10.

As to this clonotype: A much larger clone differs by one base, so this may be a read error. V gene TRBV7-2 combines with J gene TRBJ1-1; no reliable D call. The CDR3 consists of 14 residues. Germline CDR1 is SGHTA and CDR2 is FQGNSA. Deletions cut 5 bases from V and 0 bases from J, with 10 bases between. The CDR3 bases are TGTGCCAGCAGCCATATGGGCATGAACACTGAAGCTTTCTTT. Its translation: CASSHMGMNTEAFF.

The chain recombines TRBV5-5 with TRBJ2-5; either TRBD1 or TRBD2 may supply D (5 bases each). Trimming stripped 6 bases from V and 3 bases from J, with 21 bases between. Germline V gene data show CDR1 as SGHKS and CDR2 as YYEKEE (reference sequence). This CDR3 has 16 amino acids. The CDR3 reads CASTLDGPRGKETQYF. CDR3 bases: TGTGCCAGCACCCTTGACGGACCGAGGGGAAAAGAGACCCAGTACTTC.

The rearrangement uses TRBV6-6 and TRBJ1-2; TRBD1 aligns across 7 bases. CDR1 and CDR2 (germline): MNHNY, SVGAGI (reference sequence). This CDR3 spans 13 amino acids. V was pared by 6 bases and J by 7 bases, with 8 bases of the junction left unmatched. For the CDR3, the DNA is TGTGCCAGCAGCGACAGGGTCCGCGGTGGCTACACCTTC. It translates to CASSDRVRGGYTF.